This T cell receptor (beta chain) derives from a study of T-cell reconstitution after alpha-beta-depleted transplantation in children. This clonotype was found a few times. The authors prepared the TCRbeta library with unique molecular identifiers. Each CDR3 protein is one row after TCRdb ran MiXCR on the PCR reads. The profile shows 250,000 to 350,000 distinct CDR3 sequences, over 8% of them singletons. Sequencing used PBMCs from the stem cell graft donor, obtained from the stem cell graft. The receptor was isolated from a human donor who donated a stem cell graft to a child with SCID.

The CDR3 loop is CASSQILAGDTQYF. The CDR3 nucleotides read TGTGCCAGCAGCCAAATCCTAGCAGGAGATACGCAGTATTTT. This rearrangement joins TRBV3-1 to TRBJ2-3; possibly TRBD2 for D (5 bases). This CDR3 region has 14 residues. Between the trimmed V and J ends, which lost 2 bases and 5 bases, there was a span of 11 bases. Germline-derived CDR1 and CDR2 are LGHDT and YNNKEL (reference sequence).